This T cell receptor (beta chain) came from a study of cytomegalovirus exposure and HLA in healthy donors. Trimming left V 2 bases short and J 3 bases short, with 8 bases between. CDR1 is SGHRS, CDR2 YFSETQ, per germline. This CDR3 has 13 amino acids. The study ran its PCR with 60 Vbeta and 13 Jbeta primers. Assay used: immunoSEQ multiplex PCR; TCRdb lists only in-frame clones, some missing. This table has about 140,000 clones, roughly 79% appearing once. The chain is built from TRBV5-1 and TRBJ1-1; D unclear. The clonotype originates from a man under 40 in good health and CMV-seropositive. Sequences were obtained from PBMCs. The CDR3 sequence is CASSFAPDTEAFF. The CDR3 DNA is TGCGCCAGCAGCTTTGCCCCGGACACTGAAGCTTTCTTT. The whole variable domain, filled in from reference TRBV5-1 and TRBJ1-1, reads KAGVTQTPRYLIKTRGQQVTLSCSPISGHRSVSWYQQTPGQGLQFLFEYFSETQRNKGNFPGRFSGRQFSNSRSEMNVSTLELGDSALYLCASSFAPDTEAFFGQGTRLTVV.